This T cell receptor (beta chain) originates from a study of CD8+ T cells in alopecia areata. Study overall: Twice daily, treated patients received 5 to 10 mg of oral tofacitinib. Affected scalp percentage determined the severity score of treated patients. Study-level findings and limits: Numerous expanded lesional clones remained in scalp and blood during tofacitinib. Scalp clonality and expanded CD8+ clones among the top 100 were significantly decreased by tofacitinib.

Comments on this clone: Its antigen is as yet unknown.

Reverse transcribed after extraction, RNA yielded cDNA as the sequencing template. TCRdb's table, derived via immunoSEQ multiplex PCR, lists solely in-frame clones and lacks some. The sample carries under 250,000 clones, roughly 66% recorded once. Trimming cost V 5 bases and J 7 bases; bases outside gene matches: 8. Germline loops: CDR1 MNHEY, CDR2 SMNVEV (reference sequence). The CDR3 extends over 14 amino acids. Treatment denoted: oral pan-JAK inhibitor, 5-10 mg twice daily. This sample comprised CD4+ T cells sorted from blood, obtained around week 44, from a patient treated with tofacitinib. The V gene is TRBV27, the J gene TRBJ2-3; 8 bases line up with TRBD1. The TCR was taken from a human donor with alopecia areata. CDR3 nucleotide sequence: TGTGCCAGCAGTATACAGGGGGAAGTCTATACGCAGTATTTT. This gives the protein CASSIQGEVYTQYF.